Listed below are T cell receptor beta chains from one sample, sequenced in a study of cytomegalovirus exposure and HLA in healthy donors. TCRdb's table, derived via immunoSEQ multiplex PCR, lists solely in-frame clones and lacks some. The table includes 180,000 or so clones, 60% to 80% detected once. Sequencing input: PBMCs. These receptors were obtained from a female donor in good health and CMV-seronegative. CDR3s leave out the opening cysteine and the closing phenylalanine or tryptophan. Fields, in order: V gene, CDR3 protein.

TRBV6-5 | ASSREGQGNQPQH
TRBV6-5 | ASSSGQGMPYEQY
TRBV28 | ASSPSASGGATDTQY
TRBV19 | ASSVGTFTDTQY
TRBV9 | ASSVGDNQPQH
TRBV5-4 | ASSPSGGRDTEAF
TRBV14 | ASSPSGTGGITNEKLF
TRBV5-1 | ASSLEASGDEQF
TRBV4-3 | ASSQGLAGTYEQF
TRBV7-3 | ASSRTSGGAYNEQF